These 28 T cell receptor beta chains originate from one sample sequenced in a study of vaccination effects on CD4 cells after COVID-19. Subsequent to a culture period of roughly 11 days, CD4+ T cells were isolated. Participants got two doses of BNT162b2 or mRNA-1273 vaccine. The antigens of these receptors remain unknown. Here immunoSEQ multiplex PCR was the method, and the copy in TCRdb shows in-frame clones only, minus some. The data contain about 47,000 clones, about three quarters of them seen just once; the ten biggest clones take up 6.5% to 9%. The sequencing used CD4+ T cells from PBMCs cultured without peptide, collected after COVID-19 vaccination. Receptors originate from a human donor who received a COVID-19 vaccine.

The V call is TRBV6-5, the J call TRBJ1-1; D ambiguous. The germline CDR1 and CDR2 sequences are MNHEY and SVGAGI. Trimming removed 7 bases from V and 0 bases from J, with 15 bases in between. This CDR3 comprises 15 residues. The CDR3: CASTWGGSMNTEAFF. As DNA, the CDR3 is TGTGCCAGCACCTGGGGAGGGTCAATGAACACTGAAGCTTTCTTT.

This sequence joins TRBV6-5 and TRBJ2-6, with unresolved D. Trimming took off 2 bases at V and 0 bases at J, with 8 bases between the two ends. This CDR3 spans 16 amino acids. Germline V gene sequence: CDR1 MNHEY, CDR2 SVGAGI. CDR3 sequence: CASSYAASSGANVLTF. CDR3 coding DNA: TGTGCCAGCAGTTACGCGGCTAGCTCTGGGGCCAACGTCCTGACTTTC.

This clone was found once. The genes are TRBV5-6 and TRBJ1-2; D is possibly TRBD1 (6 bases). Germline CDR1 and CDR2: SGHDT and YYEEEE. This CDR3 region has 14 residues. The V end lost 3 bases, the J end lost 4 bases, and 13 bases lay between the germline ends. CDR3 DNA sequence: TGTGCCAGCAGCTCATGGCAGGGGTCCTATGGCTACACCTTC. Its translation is CASSSWQGSYGYTF.

The chain carries TRBV6-5 and TRBJ1-2; 11 nucleotides agree with TRBD1. The CDR3 totals 14 residues. Unmatched junction bases numbered 0, after V lost 2 bases and J lost 4 bases. Germline V gene lookup returns CDR1 MNHEY and CDR2 SVGAGI. The CDR3 region is CASSYGTGGYGYTF. CDR3 nucleotide sequence: TGTGCCAGCAGTTACGGGACAGGGGGCTATGGCTACACCTTC.

This rearrangement joins TRBV19 to TRBJ2-1; 9 nucleotides align to TRBD2. J lost 4 bases, V lost 5 bases, and 12 bases had no gene match. The germline CDR1 and CDR2 sequences are LNHDA and SQIVND (reference sequence). The CDR3 is 17 residues long. CDR3 amino acids: CASSFGRGGGAYNEQFF. CDR3 DNA sequence: TGTGCCAGTAGTTTCGGCCGCGGCGGGGGGGCTTACAATGAGCAGTTCTTC.

This clone appeared once. The chain couples TRBV29-1 to TRBJ2-2, with 8 bases lining up with TRBD2. V dropped 6 bases and J dropped 5; count of bases not matched to a gene: 11. Germline values: CDR1 SQVTM, CDR2 ANQGSEA. CDR3 length: 15 residues. The CDR3 here is CSVGTSRGGTGELFF. The DNA for the CDR3 is TGCAGCGTGGGGACATCCCGGGGGGGGACCGGGGAGCTGTTTTTT.

The V call is TRBV6-6, the J call TRBJ2-5, with D possibly being TRBD1 or TRBD2 (5 bases each). Germline V gives CDR1 MNHNY, CDR2 SVGAGI (reference sequence). V was shortened by 6 bases and J by 2 bases, with 13 bases between the two germline ends. CDR3 size: 14 residues. Here the CDR3 reads CASRRDRQQETQYF. The CDR3 nucleotides read TGTGCCAGCAGGAGGGACCGACAGCAAGAGACCCAGTACTTC.

The chain combines TRBV7-8 with TRBJ1-3; possibly TRBD1 for D (6 bases). The V gene's germline CDR1 is SGHVS and CDR2 FQNEAQ. Trimming left V 4 bases short and J 3 bases short, with 10 bases between. CDR3 size: 14 residues. DNA for the CDR3: TGTGCCAGCAGCTCCGGACAGCTTGGAAACACCATATATTTT. This codes for CASSSGQLGNTIYF.

The CDR3 is CASTGERPTYNEQFF. Here the CDR3 DNA reads TGTGCCAGCACGGGGGAGCGACCTACCTACAATGAGCAGTTCTTC. The J gene is TRBJ2-1, the V gene TRBV2, with a weak D call TRBD2 (6 bases). Germline CDR1 and CDR2: SNHLY and FYNNEI. The CDR3 consists of 15 residues. V lost 7 bases, J lost 2 bases, and 15 bases lay in between.

This clone appeared a single time. The chain carries TRBV19 and TRBJ2-6; no clear D gene. There are 15 residues in the CDR3. Trimming took 5 bases from V and 0 from J, leaving 8 bases between them. Germline V gene lookup returns CDR1 LNHDA and CDR2 SQIVND (reference sequence). The CDR3 sequence: CASSSASSGANVLTF. In nucleotides, the CDR3 is TGTGCCAGTAGTTCAGCAAGCTCTGGGGCCAACGTCCTGACTTTC.

J is TRBJ1-2 and V is TRBV6-5; maybe TRBD1 (6 bases). Between the trimmed V and J ends, which lost 4 bases and 4 bases, there was a span of 10 bases. Germline values: CDR1 MNHEY, CDR2 SVGAGI. This CDR3 comprises 13 residues. CDR3 sequence: CASSLQGRYGYTF. The CDR3, as DNA: TGTGCCAGCAGTTTACAGGGCCGCTATGGCTACACCTTC.

This clone was seen once. This chain connects TRBV2 to TRBJ1-4; possible D gene TRBD1, 6 bases. V was clipped by 9 bases and J by 0 bases, with 14 bases between them. This CDR3 is 15 amino acids long. Per the germline V gene, CDR1 is SNHLY and CDR2 is FYNNEI. CDR3 DNA sequence: TGTGCCAGTCTCTCAGGGGAAACAACTAATGAAAAACTGTTTTTT. Protein product: CASLSGETTNEKLFF.

The chain couples TRBV9 to TRBJ2-3; 8 bases are shared with TRBD2. This CDR3 comprises 16 residues. The V gene end was trimmed by 3 bases and the J gene end by 3 bases; junction bases not matched to a gene: 9. The germline V gene has CDR1 SGDLS and CDR2 YYNGEE. CDR3 in DNA: TGTGCCAGCAGCGCCCCCGGGACTAGACCGACAGATACGCAGTATTTT. Protein sequence: CASSAPGTRPTDTQYF.

The rearrangement joins TRBV7-9 to TRBJ1-2; a possible D gene is TRBD1 (6 bases). Trimming removed 3 bases from V and 6 bases from J, with 11 bases in between. The germline V gene has CDR1 SEHNR and CDR2 FQNEAQ (reference sequence). The CDR3 loop spans 13 amino acids. CDR3 DNA sequence: TGTGCCAGCAGCTTCCAGGGGTTTGATGGCTACACCTTC. This sequence encodes CASSFQGFDGYTF.

The V and J genes are TRBV5-1 and TRBJ2-7, with TRBD2 matching over 8 bases. This CDR3 has 14 amino acids. Germline V CDR1 and CDR2: SGHRS, YFSETQ. Losses at the gene ends were 7 bases for V and 5 bases for J; bases not matched to a gene: 11. The CDR3 DNA reads as TGCGCCAGCGGGTCCGGGACTAGTAACGACGAGCAGTACTTC. Translation gives CASGSGTSNDEQYF.

The chain recombines TRBV3-1 (or the pseudogene TRBV3-2) with TRBJ2-1, with D perhaps matching TRBD2 (6 bases). The CDR3 consists of 16 residues. CDR1 is LGHDT, CDR2 YNNKEL, per germline (reference sequence). V lost 4 bases, J lost 5 bases, and 18 bases lay in between. The CDR3 bases are TGTGCCAGCAGCCCAGCCCTAGCGTTCCGGGACAATGAGCAGTTCTTC. It is translated as CASSPALAFRDNEQFF.

This clone was seen a handful of times. The V gene is TRBV10-3, the J gene TRBJ2-1, with TRBD2 as a possible D gene (6 bases). Trimming removed 0 bases at V and 10 bases at J, with 13 bases between. Germline V lookup: CDR1 ENHRY, CDR2 SYGVKD. The CDR3 extends over 14 amino acids. The CDR3 nucleotides read TGTGCCATCAGTGAGTCTACGGGAGTGGGAGAGCAGTTCTTC. Encoded protein: CAISESTGVGEQFF.

The chain carries TRBV6-5 and TRBJ2-7, with 8 bases fitting TRBD2. V lost 0 bases and J lost 0; bases outside the gene matches: 4. Germline V lookup: CDR1 MNHEY, CDR2 SVGAGI. There are 16 residues in the CDR3. CDR3 sequence: CASSYSGGGTSYEQYF. The CDR3 DNA sequence: TGTGCCAGCAGTTACTCGGGCGGGGGGACCTCCTACGAGCAGTACTTC.

The V gene is TRBV10-1, the J gene TRBJ1-2; possibly TRBD1 for D (5 bases). Germline CDR1 and CDR2: WNHNN and SYGVQD (reference sequence). This CDR3 contains 13 residues. The germline V and J ends were trimmed by 2 bases and 4 bases, with 8 bases remaining between them. The CDR3 bases are TGCGCCAGCAGTGAGCAGGGACGCTATGGCTACACCTTC. Translating gives CASSEQGRYGYTF.

V and J are TRBV18 and TRBJ1-5, with D maybe TRBD1 (5 bases). The CDR3 is 14 residues long. Germline CDR1 KGHSH, CDR2 LQKENI. V was cut by 3 bases and J by 5 bases, with 11 bases left in between. CDR3 coding DNA: TGTGCCAGCTCACCGCAGGGAGTTGATCAGCCCCAGCATTTT. It encodes CASSPQGVDQPQHF.

The genes are TRBV2 and TRBJ2-3; no reliable D call. The CDR3 has 12 residues. The germline gives CDR1 SNHLY, CDR2 FYNNEI. V dropped 8 bases and J dropped 4 bases, with 10 bases sitting between them. CDR3 in DNA: TGTGCCAGCTCTACAGCAGCAGATACGCAGTATTTT. This translates into CASSTAADTQYF. Full variable domain (remainder filled in from reference TRBV2 and TRBJ2-3): EPEVTQTPSHQVTQMGQEVILRCVPISNHLYFYWYRQILGQKVEFLVSFYNNEISEKSEIFDDQFSVERPDGSNFTLKIRSTKLEDSAMYFCASSTAADTQYFGPGTRLTVL.

The chain links TRBV25-1 to TRBJ2-3; D unresolved. V was clipped by 3 bases and J by 4 bases, with 11 bases between them. The germline CDR1 and CDR2 sequences are MGHDK and SYGVNS. The CDR3 extends over 14 amino acids. The CDR3, as DNA: TGTGCCAGCAGTGACCAAGGCACTGCAGATACGCAGTATTTT. This sequence encodes CASSDQGTADTQYF.

The chain's CDR3 is CASSLVQGMDTEAFF. The CDR3 DNA is TGCGCCAGCAGCTTGGTTCAGGGAATGGACACTGAAGCTTTCTTT. The rearrangement uses TRBV5-1 and TRBJ1-1; D might be TRBD1 (5 bases). In germline, CDR1 is SGHRS, CDR2 YFSETQ. V lost 0 bases, J lost 3 bases, and 12 bases lay in between. The CDR3 has 15 amino acids.

The rearrangement uses TRBV6-6 and TRBJ2-7; tentative D call: TRBD1 (5 bases). Germline CDR1 reads MNHNY; CDR2 reads SVGAGI (reference sequence). There are 12 residues in the CDR3. V shed 7 bases and J shed 2 bases, with 9 bases lying between them. CDR3 bases: TGTGCCAGCAACCCAGGGACCTACGAGCAGTACTTC. This encodes CASNPGTYEQYF.

This clone was picked up a small number of times. This chain uses TRBV5-6 with TRBJ2-1; D remains unclear. V lost 1 base and J 4 bases, leaving 6 bases between the germline ends. The length of the CDR3 is 13 residues. The germline V gene has CDR1 SGHDT and CDR2 YYEEEE. The CDR3 reads CASSLNRYNEQFF. CDR3 DNA: TGTGCCAGCAGCTTGAACAGATACAATGAGCAGTTCTTC.

This clone was found a few times. This chain links TRBV19 with TRBJ1-1, with D uncertain. Trimming left V 2 bases short and J 1 base short, with 8 bases between. Looked up from germline, CDR1 is LNHDA and CDR2 is SQIVND (reference sequence). The CDR3 length is 14 residues. This CDR3 reads CASSIQVWNTEAFF. In DNA, the CDR3 is TGTGCCAGTAGTATACAGGTATGGAACACTGAAGCTTTCTTT. Based on the CDR3 plus reference TRBV19 and TRBJ1-1, the full variable domain is DGGITQSPKYLFRKEGQNVTLSCEQNLNHDAMYWYRQDPGQGLRLIYYSQIVNDFQKGDIAEGYSVSREKKESFPLTVTSAQKNPTAFYLCASSIQVWNTEAFFGQGTRLTVV.

This clone turned up a few times. CDR3 region: CASSLTYLNEQFF. As DNA, the CDR3 is TGTGCCAGCAGTTTAACCTACCTCAATGAGCAGTTCTTC. The gene calls are TRBV11-3 and TRBJ2-1, with unresolved D. Germline V gives CDR1 SGHNT, CDR2 YENEEA. The CDR3 is 13 amino acids. V was shortened by 6 bases and J by 6 bases, with 12 bases between the two germline ends.

V gene TRBV12-3 or TRBV12-4 combines with J gene TRBJ2-1; maybe TRBD2 (6 bases). V lost 4 bases to trimming and J lost 10 bases, with 11 bases between them. This CDR3 has 12 residues. The CDR3, as DNA: TGTGCCAGCAGTTGGGGGGATCAGGAGCAGTTCTTC. It specifies CASSWGDQEQFF.